The 14 T cell receptor beta chains reported below all come from one sample, sequenced in a study of blood T cell repertoires in COVID-19. TCRdb's table, derived via immunoSEQ multiplex PCR, lists solely in-frame clones and lacks some. Of 25,000 or so clones listed, roughly 88% are singletons. The specimen was peripheral blood. Receptor source: a man in his 70s in a cohort sampled during active COVID-19.

The chain links TRBV11-2 to TRBJ2-1; perhaps TRBD2 as D (5 bases). There are 12 residues in the CDR3. Germline V gene data show CDR1 as SGHAT and CDR2 as FQNNGV. Trimming took off 1 base at V and 7 bases at J, with 5 bases between the two ends. The CDR3 region is CASSLVANEQFF. As DNA, the CDR3 is TGTGCCAGCAGCTTAGTAGCGAATGAGCAGTTCTTC. The full variable domain, completed using reference TRBV11-2 and TRBJ2-1, is EAGVAQSPRYKIIEKRQSVAFWCNPISGHATLYWYQQILGQGPKLLIQFQNNGVVDDSQLPKDRFSAERLKGVDSTLKIQPAKLEDSAVYLCASSLVANEQFFGPGTRLTVL.

The V gene is TRBV5-1, the J gene TRBJ1-1, with D perhaps matching TRBD1 (6 bases). Germline V CDR1 and CDR2: SGHRS, YFSETQ. Between the trimmed V and J ends, which lost 0 bases and 3 bases, there was a span of 15 bases. The CDR3 loop spans 16 amino acids. DNA of the CDR3: TGCGCCAGCAGCTTGGGGGGGGGCGCACGTCACACTGAAGCTTTCTTT. Translated, it gives CASSLGGGARHTEAFF.

This clone has just one count. This rearrangement joins TRBV28 to TRBJ1-2, with 7 bases matching TRBD1. The V segment lost 8 bases and the J segment 5 bases; nucleotides outside the gene matches: 5. The germline V gene encodes CDR1 MDHEN and CDR2 SYDVKM. This CDR3 spans 12 amino acids. The CDR3 loop reads CASLRDRYGYTF. The CDR3 DNA sequence: TGTGCCAGCCTCCGGGACAGATATGGCTACACCTTC.

The chain has TRBV7-6 and TRBJ1-1; 10 bases align to TRBD1. Looked up from germline, CDR1 is SGHVS and CDR2 is FNYEAQ. Trimming took 4 bases from V and 1 from J; bases not matched to a gene: 6. The CDR3 is made up of 16 amino acids. The CDR3 is CASSSRQGATNTEAFF. DNA for the CDR3: TGTGCCAGCAGCTCAAGACAGGGGGCGACGAACACTGAAGCTTTCTTT.

This chain uses TRBV5-1 with TRBJ2-7, with 9 nucleotides matching TRBD1. Trimming took 4 bases from V and 3 from J; bases not matched to a gene: 8. Looked up from germline, CDR1 is SGHRS and CDR2 is YFSETQ. This CDR3 region has 15 residues. The CDR3 coding sequence is TGCGCCAGCAGCAACCAACCGGGACAGGGCTACGAGCAGTACTTC. Translating gives CASSNQPGQGYEQYF.

The chain carries TRBV7-2 and TRBJ1-1; TRBD1 might be the D (5 bases). The germline CDR1 and CDR2 sequences are SGHTA and FQGNSA. This CDR3 is built from 14 residues. Trimming removed 2 bases at V and 2 bases at J, with 9 bases between. This chain's CDR3 is CASSLQGSNTEAFF. Here the CDR3 DNA reads TGTGCCAGCAGCTTACAGGGTTCTAACACTGAAGCTTTCTTT.

The chain is built from TRBV28 and TRBJ1-3, with a weak D call TRBD1 (6 bases). In germline, CDR1 is MDHEN, CDR2 SYDVKM. The CDR3 is made up of 16 amino acids. The ends were cut back, 4 bases at V and 1 base at J, with 14 bases in the middle. CDR3 amino acids: CASSSSPTGSGNTIYF. For the CDR3, the DNA is TGTGCCAGCAGTTCCTCCCCGACAGGATCTGGAAACACCATATATTTT.

The V call is TRBV2, the J call TRBJ2-7; D unclear. Germline values: CDR1 SNHLY, CDR2 FYNNEI. This CDR3 contains 14 residues. The ends were cut back, 2 bases at V and 0 bases at J, with 8 bases in the middle. The CDR3 protein is CASSEFTVSYEQYF. Written as DNA, the CDR3 is TGTGCCAGCAGTGAATTCACAGTCTCCTACGAGCAGTACTTC.

This chain joins TRBV24-1 and TRBJ2-5; 7 bases line up with TRBD1. CDR3 length: 15 amino acids. V lost 5 bases to trimming and J lost 5 bases; unmatched junction nucleotides: 10. Per the germline V gene, CDR1 is KGHDR and CDR2 is SFDVKD. The CDR3 bases are TGTGCCACCAGTGGTATACAGGGGAGAGTGGAGACCCAGTACTTC. Protein product: CATSGIQGRVETQYF.

The chain has TRBV6-5 and TRBJ2-2, with unresolved D. V lost 2 bases to trimming and J lost 4 bases, with 2 bases between them. From germline, CDR1 is MNHEY and CDR2 SVGAGI. The CDR3 length is 12 residues. The CDR3 DNA reads as TGTGCCAGCAGTTACCGCACCGGGGAGCTGTTTTTT. Translation gives CASSYRTGELFF.

The chain has TRBV6-2 or TRBV6-3 and TRBJ1-5, with D hard to call. V lost 0 bases, J lost 7 bases, and 7 bases lay in between. CDR3 length: 13 residues. Germline CDR1 is MNHEY and CDR2 is SVGEGT. The CDR3 DNA follows: TGTGCCAGCAGTTACTCGATCTACCAGCCCCAGCATTTT. Translating gives CASSYSIYQPQHF.

This chain joins TRBV2 and TRBJ2-3, with a weak D call TRBD2 (6 bases). The CDR3 is 14 amino acids. The V gene lost 6 bases and the J gene lost 4 bases, with 14 bases spanning the gap. The germline CDR1 and CDR2 sequences are SNHLY and FYNNEI. The CDR3 here is CASSATSKADTQYF. CDR3 nucleotides: TGTGCCAGCAGCGCCACTAGCAAAGCAGATACGCAGTATTTT. Looking up the rest from reference TRBV2 and TRBJ2-3 gives the full variable domain: EPEVTQTPSHQVTQMGQEVILRCVPISNHLYFYWYRQILGQKVEFLVSFYNNEISEKSEIFDDQFSVERPDGSNFTLKIRSTKLEDSAMYFCASSATSKADTQYFGPGTRLTVL.

The rearrangement uses TRBV14 and TRBJ1-1; 12 bases align to TRBD1. Trimming cost V 2 bases and J 0 bases; bases outside gene matches: 7. CDR1 is SGHDN, CDR2 FVKESK, per germline. This CDR3 has 18 residues. The CDR3 protein is CASSQHTGTGGLNTEAFF. The CDR3 DNA is TGTGCCAGCAGCCAACATACCGGGACAGGGGGCTTGAACACTGAAGCTTTCTTT.

This clone appeared once. J is TRBJ2-7 and V is TRBV6-2 or TRBV6-3; possible D gene TRBD1, 6 bases. Germline V gene sequence: CDR1 MNHEY, CDR2 SVGEGT. V lost 5 bases and J lost 2, with 13 bases in between. This CDR3 spans 14 amino acids. The CDR3 here is CASSPNRVPYEQYF. The DNA for the CDR3 is TGTGCCAGCAGTCCCAACAGGGTACCCTACGAGCAGTACTTC.